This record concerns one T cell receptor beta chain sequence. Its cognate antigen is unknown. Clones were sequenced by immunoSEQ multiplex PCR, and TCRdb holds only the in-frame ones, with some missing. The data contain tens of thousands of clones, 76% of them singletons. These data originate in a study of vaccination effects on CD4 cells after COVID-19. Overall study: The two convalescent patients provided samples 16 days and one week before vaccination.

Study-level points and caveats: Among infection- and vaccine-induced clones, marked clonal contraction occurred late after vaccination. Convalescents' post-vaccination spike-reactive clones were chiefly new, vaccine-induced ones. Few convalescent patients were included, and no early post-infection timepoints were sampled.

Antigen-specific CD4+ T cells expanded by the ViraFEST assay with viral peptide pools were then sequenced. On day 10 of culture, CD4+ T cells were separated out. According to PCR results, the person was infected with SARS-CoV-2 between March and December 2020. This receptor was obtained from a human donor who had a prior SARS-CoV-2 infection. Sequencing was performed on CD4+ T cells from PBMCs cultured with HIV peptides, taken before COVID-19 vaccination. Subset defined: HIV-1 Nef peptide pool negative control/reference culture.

CDR3 in DNA: TGTGCCAGCAGCCCCTCTAGCGGTCTTACCGGGGCCCAGTACTTC. Amino acids: CASSPSSGLTGAQYF. This chain connects TRBV7-3 to TRBJ2-5; TRBD2 matches 7 bases. CDR1 and CDR2 from the germline V gene are SGHTA and FQGTGA. CDR3 size: 15 residues. V was pared by 5 bases and J by 9 bases, with 15 bases of the junction left unmatched.